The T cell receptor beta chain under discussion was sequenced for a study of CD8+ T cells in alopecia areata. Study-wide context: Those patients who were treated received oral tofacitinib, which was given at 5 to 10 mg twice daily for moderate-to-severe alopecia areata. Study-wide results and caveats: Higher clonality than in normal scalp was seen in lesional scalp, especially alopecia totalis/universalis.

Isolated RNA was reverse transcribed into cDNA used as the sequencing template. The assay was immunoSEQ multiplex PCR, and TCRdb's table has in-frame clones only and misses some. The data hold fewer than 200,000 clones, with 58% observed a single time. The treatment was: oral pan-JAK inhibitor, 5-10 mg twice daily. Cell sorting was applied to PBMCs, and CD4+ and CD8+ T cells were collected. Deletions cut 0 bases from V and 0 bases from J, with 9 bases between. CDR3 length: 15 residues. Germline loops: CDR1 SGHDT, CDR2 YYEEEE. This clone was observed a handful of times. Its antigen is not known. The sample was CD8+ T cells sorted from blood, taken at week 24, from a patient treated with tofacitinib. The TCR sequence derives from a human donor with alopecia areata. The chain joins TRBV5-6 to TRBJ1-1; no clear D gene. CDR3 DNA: TGTGCCAGCAGCTTGGGCCTGAACATGAACACTGAAGCTTTCTTT. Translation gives CASSLGLNMNTEAFF.